The 23 T cell receptor beta chains below all came from one sample that was sequenced in a study of blood T cell repertoires in COVID-19. Only in-frame clones appear in the TCRdb table, and some are missing; sequencing was by immunoSEQ multiplex PCR. The data contain roughly 340,000 clones, 85% to 90% of them singletons. Sequencing used peripheral blood. The receptors come from a woman aged 65 to 85 with COVID-19, enrolled during active disease.

This chain links TRBV21-1 with TRBJ1-1; TRBD1, the D gene given by the table, was not confirmed from the DNA. TRBV21-1 corresponds to a pseudogene. The CDR3 contains 15 residues. The CDR3 DNA sequence: TGTGCCAGCAGCCTGCCAGGGGCTCCGAACACTGAAGCTTTCTTT. Amino acid sequence: CASSLPGAPNTEAFF.

This sequence joins TRBV6-2 or TRBV6-3 and TRBJ2-7; 10 nucleotides align to TRBD1. This CDR3 is built from 16 residues. V was pared by 6 bases and J by 3 bases, with 11 bases of the junction left unmatched. CDR1 and CDR2 (germline): MNHEY, SVGEGT. The CDR3 nucleotides read TGTGCCAGCAGCCTTCCGACAGGGGGCACCGGCTACGAGCAGTACTTC. This codes for CASSLPTGGTGYEQYF.

The chain has TRBV6-5 and TRBJ2-1; TRBD1 might be the D (5 bases). The CDR3 has 15 amino acids. Germline CDR1 MNHEY, CDR2 SVGAGI. Trimming removed 5 bases at V and 5 bases at J, with 16 bases between. In nucleotides, the CDR3 is TGTGCCAGCAGTAGGACACCCGAGCCCGACAATGAGCAGTTCTTC. Translation gives CASSRTPEPDNEQFF.

V gene TRBV7-2 combines with J gene TRBJ2-1, with D possibly being TRBD2 (7 bases). Germline V gene lookup returns CDR1 SGHTA and CDR2 FQGNSA. Trimming removed 8 bases from V and 7 bases from J, with 12 bases in between. CDR3 length: 12 amino acids. The CDR3 sequence: CASEGGRNEQFF. In DNA, the CDR3 is TGTGCCAGCGAGGGGGGGCGGAATGAGCAGTTCTTC.

The chain uses TRBV5-5 and TRBJ1-3, with 7 bases aligning to TRBD1. The germline CDR1 and CDR2 sequences are SGHKS and YYEKEE (reference sequence). V shed 0 bases, J shed 2 bases, and the junction held 2 bases outside the gene matches. This CDR3 is built from 15 residues. Written as DNA, the CDR3 is TGTGCCAGCAGCTTGGGAGGGACAGCTGGAAACACCATATATTTT. Encoded protein: CASSLGGTAGNTIYF.

The gene calls are TRBV19 and TRBJ1-2; 9 bases are shared with TRBD1. Germline values: CDR1 LNHDA, CDR2 SQIVND (reference sequence). With V trimmed by 6 bases and J by 5 bases, 7 bases remained unmatched. The CDR3 sequence is 14 residues long. This CDR3 reads CASSPGQGWYGYTF. The CDR3 DNA sequence: TGTGCCAGTAGCCCGGGACAGGGTTGGTATGGCTACACCTTC.

The rearrangement uses TRBV6-6 and TRBJ1-2; D remains unclear. The V end was cut by 7 bases, the J end by 8 bases, with 17 bases between. CDR1 is MNHNY, CDR2 SVGAGI, per germline (reference sequence). CDR3 length: 13 residues. The CDR3 loop reads CASTPGGSQGYTF. Here the CDR3 DNA reads TGTGCCAGCACTCCAGGAGGGAGTCAGGGCTACACCTTC.

The chain has TRBV5-6 and TRBJ2-2, with 7 nucleotides matching TRBD1. V was clipped by 4 bases and J by 4 bases; unmatched bases: 10. Germline V gene lookup returns CDR1 SGHDT and CDR2 YYEEEE. The CDR3 extends over 16 amino acids. DNA for the CDR3: TGTGCCAGCAGCCCAATCGACAGGGCGGGCACCGGGGAGCTGTTTTTT. Translated, it gives CASSPIDRAGTGELFF. Using reference TRBV5-6 and TRBJ2-2 for the parts outside the CDR3, the full variable domain is DAGVTQSPTHLIKTRGQQVTLRCSPKSGHDTVSWYQQALGQGPQFIFQYYEEEERQRGNFPDRFSGHQFPNYSSELNVNALLLGDSALYLCASSPIDRAGTGELFFGEGSRLTVL.

V is TRBV7-9 and J is TRBJ1-1, with 7 bases matching TRBD1. Germline V CDR1 and CDR2: SEHNR, FQNEAQ (reference sequence). V was clipped by 5 bases and J by 0 bases; unmatched bases: 6. The CDR3 has 15 amino acids. Here the CDR3 reads CASSPGGILNTEAFF. CDR3 coding DNA: TGTGCCAGCAGCCCAGGGGGAATCCTGAACACTGAAGCTTTCTTT.

J is TRBJ1-6 and V is TRBV19; D not resolved. V lost 3 bases and J lost 7, with 22 bases in between. The CDR3 is made up of 18 amino acids. Germline V gene data show CDR1 as LNHDA and CDR2 as SQIVND (reference sequence). The chain's CDR3 is CASSIQQLISVPNSPLHF. CDR3 bases: TGTGCCAGTAGTATTCAACAATTGATTTCAGTGCCCAATTCACCCCTCCACTTT.

This clone has just a few counts. The rearrangement uses TRBV4-1 and TRBJ2-7; D not resolved. The CDR3 has 15 amino acids. Germline assignment: CDR1 MGHRA and CDR2 YSYEKL. Trimming took 0 bases from V and 3 from J, leaving 12 bases between them. CDR3 amino acids: CASSQEKSRNYEQYF. CDR3 coding DNA: TGCGCCAGCAGCCAAGAAAAGAGTCGCAACTACGAGCAGTACTTC.

Only one count was recorded for this clone. The V call is TRBV11-3, the J call TRBJ2-1; TRBD2 agrees at 9 bases. The germline V gene has CDR1 SGHNT and CDR2 YENEEA. CDR3 length: 15 residues. Trimming cost V 3 bases and J 7 bases; bases outside gene matches: 7. CDR3 amino acids: CASSFLAGVLNEQFF. Here the CDR3 DNA reads TGTGCCAGCAGCTTCTTAGCGGGGGTTTTAAATGAGCAGTTCTTC.

V gene TRBV6-5 combines with J gene TRBJ1-4; D gene ambiguous. Trimming cost V 0 bases and J 8 bases, with 10 bases left between them. Germline CDR1 MNHEY, CDR2 SVGAGI. The CDR3 loop spans 14 amino acids. CDR3 region: CASSYSSTVEKLFF. The CDR3 bases are TGTGCCAGCAGTTACTCATCTACGGTAGAAAAACTGTTTTTT.

The V and J genes are TRBV5-1 and TRBJ1-3; TRBD1 is a possible D gene (6 bases). Germline CDR1 SGHRS, CDR2 YFSETQ. The V end was cut by 2 bases, the J end by 0 bases, with 9 bases between. This CDR3 region has 15 residues. For the CDR3, the DNA is TGCGCCAGCAGCTTACAGGGAGTCTCTGGAAACACCATATATTTT. It yields the protein CASSLQGVSGNTIYF.

The rearrangement uses TRBV27 and TRBJ1-1; D possibly corresponds to TRBD1 (5 bases). The germline V gene encodes CDR1 MNHEY and CDR2 SMNVEV (reference sequence). This CDR3 has 16 amino acids. Trimming pared 3 bases from V and 2 bases from J, leaving 16 bases between. For the CDR3, the DNA is TGTGCCAGCAGTTTTGTTCCCAGGGCGAGTAACACTGAAGCTTTCTTT. It translates to CASSFVPRASNTEAFF.

The rearrangement uses TRBV3-1 (or the pseudogene TRBV3-2) and TRBJ2-7, with D tentatively TRBD1 (5 bases). Germline V lookup: CDR1 LGHDT, CDR2 YNNKEL (reference sequence). The V gene lost 0 bases and the J gene lost 6 bases, with 18 bases spanning the gap. CDR3 size: 16 residues. CDR3 DNA sequence: TGTGCCAGCAGCCAAGATCAGATCGGAAGGGGTGTCGAGCAGTACTTC. Amino acids: CASSQDQIGRGVEQYF.

V is TRBV23-1 and J is TRBJ1-1; D is possibly TRBD1 (6 bases). TRBV23-1 is assigned to the ORF class and has an uncertain function. V lost 3 bases to trimming and J lost 1 base, with 12 bases between them. The CDR3 runs 15 residues. CDR3 sequence (DNA): TGCGCCAGCAGTCATATCACAGGGTCGAACACTGAAGCTTTCTTT. Amino acids: CASSHITGSNTEAFF.

The CDR3 reads CASSLDRGLEAFF. Written as DNA, the CDR3 is TGTGCCAGCAGCTTAGATCGGGGTCTTGAAGCTTTCTTT. The chain couples TRBV7-9 to TRBJ1-1, with D hard to call. The germline V gene encodes CDR1 SEHNR and CDR2 FQNEAQ (reference sequence). The CDR3 runs 13 residues. V was trimmed by 1 base and J by 7 bases, leaving 10 bases between them.

The V call is TRBV19, the J call TRBJ2-1, with TRBD2 matching 11 bases. Germline values: CDR1 LNHDA, CDR2 SQIVND (reference sequence). The CDR3 is 15 amino acids. V lost 3 bases, J lost 4 bases, and 2 bases stayed unmatched. The DNA of the CDR3 is TGTGCCAGTAGTATTAGCGGGGGGGCATACAATGAGCAGTTCTTC. Amino acids: CASSISGGAYNEQFF.

The DNA for the CDR3 is TGTGCCACCAGTGAGCGGGACAGGGAGAATGGCTACACCTTC. Protein product: CATSERDRENGYTF. The chain combines TRBV24-1 with TRBJ1-2, with 9 bases lining up with TRBD1. J lost 6 bases, V lost 4 bases, and 5 bases had no gene match. Germline CDR1 and CDR2: KGHDR and SFDVKD. The CDR3 is 14 residues long.

CDR3 protein: CASSSRGGADQPQHF. CDR3 coding DNA: TGCGCCAGCAGCTCGAGGGGGGGAGCCGATCAGCCCCAGCATTTT. V usage is TRBV5-1 and J usage is TRBJ1-5; maybe TRBD1 (6 bases). The germline V and J ends were trimmed by 3 bases and 5 bases, with 15 bases remaining between them. Germline lookup yields CDR1 SGHRS and CDR2 YFSETQ. The CDR3 spans 15 residues.

CDR3 amino acids: CASSPTGTGGSYEQFF. The CDR3 DNA reads TGTGCCAGCAGTCCAACCGGGACAGGGGGCTCGTATGAGCAGTTCTTC. The gene calls are TRBV5-4 and TRBJ2-1, with 12 nucleotides matching TRBD1. Germline loops: CDR1 SGHNT, CDR2 YYREEE (reference sequence). The CDR3 runs 16 residues. V was clipped by 5 bases and J by 8 bases; unmatched bases: 11.

This chain joins TRBV6-5 and TRBJ1-2, with 10 bases identical to TRBD1. Per the germline V gene, CDR1 is MNHEY and CDR2 is SVGAGI. The ends lost 6 bases at V and 4 bases at J; junction bases unmatched: 5. CDR3 length: 14 amino acids. CDR3 loop: CASRDGQGVYGYTF. CDR3 sequence (DNA): TGTGCCAGCAGAGATGGACAGGGGGTCTATGGCTACACCTTC.